This section outlines one T cell receptor (beta chain) sequence together with its context. No antigen is known for it. This sample is drawn from a study of cytomegalovirus exposure and HLA in healthy donors. Findings and limits, study-wide: Presence/absence analyses assumed roughly uniform sequencing depth across donors.

PCR involved 60 Vbeta and 13 Jbeta primers. Some clones are missing from TCRdb's copy, which holds only in-frame ones; the method was immunoSEQ multiplex PCR. The table lists 80,000 to 100,000 clones, roughly 81% of them singletons. Sample: PBMCs. The receptor was derived from a man in his forties in good health and CMV-seronegative.

This chain's CDR3 is CASGGTMNTEAFF. CDR3 nucleotides: TGTGCCAGCGGCGGGACGATGAACACTGAAGCTTTCTTT. This sequence joins TRBV6-1 and TRBJ1-1, with D maybe TRBD1 (5 bases). The CDR3 is 13 amino acids. V was cut by 8 bases and J by 0 bases, with 10 bases left in between. Per the germline V gene, CDR1 is MNHNS and CDR2 is SASEGT.